Described below is a single T cell receptor (beta chain) sequence and its context. V was clipped by 3 bases and J by 7 bases, with 10 bases between them. Germline V gene data show CDR1 as MNHNS and CDR2 as SASEGT. CDR3 length: 13 residues. The source of the sample is a study of blood T cell repertoires in COVID-19. About the research overall: COVID-19 samples collected from the United States, Italy and Spain covered acute and convalescent phases.

Authors' analysis steps: Reference gene primer amplification gave estimated nucleated cell counts. Using immunoSEQ multiplex PCR, the repertoire was profiled, and TCRdb retains in-frame clones only, with some absent. V and J calls and clone size are copied from that table; D and trimming were computed from the DNA. Among about 200,000 clones listed, about 86% were seen once. The rearrangement links TRBV6-1 to TRBJ2-1, with a tentative D call TRBD1 (6 bases). The sequencing sample was made of peripheral blood. This sequence originates from a woman in her forties or fifties with COVID-19, enrolled during active disease. DNA for the CDR3: TGTGCCAGCAGTGATTCAGGGGTAAATGAGCAGTTCTTC. Amino acids: CASSDSGVNEQFF.